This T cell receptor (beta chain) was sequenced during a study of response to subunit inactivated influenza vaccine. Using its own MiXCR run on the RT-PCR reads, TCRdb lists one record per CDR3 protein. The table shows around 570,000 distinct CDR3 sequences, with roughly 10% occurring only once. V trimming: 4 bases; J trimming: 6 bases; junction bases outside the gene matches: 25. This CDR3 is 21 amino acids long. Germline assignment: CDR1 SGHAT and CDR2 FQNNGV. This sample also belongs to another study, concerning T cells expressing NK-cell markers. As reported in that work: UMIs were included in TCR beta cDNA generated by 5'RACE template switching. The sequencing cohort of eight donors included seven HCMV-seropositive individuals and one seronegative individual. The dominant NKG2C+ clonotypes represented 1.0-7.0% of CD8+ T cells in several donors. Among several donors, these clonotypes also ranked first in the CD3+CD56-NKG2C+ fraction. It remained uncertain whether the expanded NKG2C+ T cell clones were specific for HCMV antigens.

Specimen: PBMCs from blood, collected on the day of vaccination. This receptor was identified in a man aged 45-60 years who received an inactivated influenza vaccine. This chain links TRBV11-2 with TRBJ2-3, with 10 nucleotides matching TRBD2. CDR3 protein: CASSSLRRQGGLAALPDTQYF. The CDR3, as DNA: TGTGCCAGCAGCTCCCTCCGTCGGCAGGGCGGACTAGCGGCCCTCCCGGATACGCAGTATTTT.